One and the same sample provided the 22 T cell receptor beta chains below, sequenced in a study of blood T cell repertoires in COVID-19. Profiling relied on immunoSEQ multiplex PCR, and the TCRdb table lists in-frame clones only, not all of them. Found here are 50,000 to 65,000 clones, 82% of them singletons; the top ten hold roughly a fifth. Sequencing used peripheral blood. These receptors came from an older woman with acute or convalescent COVID-19.

CDR3 in amino acids: CASSLGTGGQYEQYF. CDR3 bases: TGTGCCAGCAGCCTAGGGACAGGGGGTCAGTACGAGCAGTACTTC. The chain combines TRBV7-8 with TRBJ2-7; TRBD1 matches at 11 bases. V gave up 5 bases and J gave up 4 bases; unmatched junction bases: 7. Germline V CDR1 and CDR2: SGHVS, FQNEAQ. This CDR3 is built from 15 residues.

The chain combines TRBV9 with TRBJ1-6; D is perhaps TRBD1 (5 bases). Per germline, CDR1 SGDLS and CDR2 YYNGEE. The CDR3 spans 15 residues. The V and J ends lost 4 bases and 9 bases respectively, with 17 bases between them. The CDR3 region is CASSTSGHLSSPLHF. As DNA, the CDR3 is TGTGCCAGCAGCACTTCAGGGCACTTATCTTCACCCCTCCACTTT.

The rearrangement links TRBV7-3 to TRBJ2-6; tentative D call: TRBD2 (5 bases). Germline assignment: CDR1 SGHTA and CDR2 FQGTGA. CDR3 length equals 17 residues. V was pared by 1 base and J by 4 bases, with 14 bases between. CDR3 protein: CASSLMVAPGGANVLTF. CDR3 DNA: TGTGCCAGCAGCTTAATGGTCGCCCCGGGGGGGGCCAACGTCCTGACTTTC.

The genes are TRBV30 and TRBJ2-3; D not resolved. V lost 3 bases, J lost 0 bases, and 7 bases lay in between. In germline, CDR1 is GTSNPN, CDR2 SVGIG (reference sequence). The CDR3 is 13 residues long. The CDR3 reads CAWRHSSTDTQYF. Here the CDR3 DNA reads TGTGCCTGGAGGCACAGCAGCACAGATACGCAGTATTTT. Supplemented by reference TRBV30 and TRBJ2-3, the full variable domain reads SQTIHQWPATLVQPVGSPLSLECTVEGTSNPNLYWYRQAAGRGLQLLFYSVGIGQISSEVPQNLSASRPQDRQFILSSKKLLLSDSGFYLCAWRHSSTDTQYFGPGTRLTVL.

This rearrangement joins TRBV7-2 to TRBJ1-2, with D uncertain. This CDR3 comprises 14 residues. Germline CDR1 is SGHTA and CDR2 is FQGNSA. The ends were cut back, 4 bases at V and 8 bases at J, with 17 bases in the middle. The CDR3 nucleotides read TGTGCCAGCAGCTCGGCCGACCGAGGGCGAGGCTACACCTTC. Translation: CASSSADRGRGYTF.

This clone showed up just once. The genes are TRBV9 and TRBJ1-2; 10 nucleotides match TRBD1. J lost 10 bases, V lost 0 bases, and 6 bases had no gene match. Looked up from germline, CDR1 is SGDLS and CDR2 is YYNGEE. The CDR3 length is 14 residues. CDR3 amino acids: CASSVGTGGLLYTF. In DNA form, the CDR3 reads TGTGCCAGCAGCGTAGGGACAGGGGGACTTCTCTACACCTTC.

The rearrangement joins TRBV14 to TRBJ1-4; tentative D call: TRBD1 (6 bases). Germline V lookup: CDR1 SGHDN, CDR2 FVKESK. This CDR3 has 16 residues. Trimming took off 3 bases at V and 0 bases at J, with 11 bases between the two ends. The CDR3 here is CASSQMDSSTNEKLFF. The DNA for the CDR3 is TGTGCCAGCAGCCAGATGGACAGCTCAACTAATGAAAAACTGTTTTTT. Full variable domain (remainder filled in from reference TRBV14 and TRBJ1-4): EAGVTQFPSHSVIEKGQTVTLRCDPISGHDNLYWYRRVMGKEIKFLLHFVKESKQDESGMPNNRFLAERTGGTYSTLKVQPAELEDSGVYFCASSQMDSSTNEKLFFGSGTQLSVL.

The genes are TRBV9 and TRBJ1-2, with D perhaps TRBD1 (6 bases). The CDR3 has 14 amino acids. V lost 3 bases, J lost 2 bases, and 11 bases lay in between. Germline CDR1 reads SGDLS; CDR2 reads YYNGEE. The CDR3 region is CASSALTGNYGYTF. CDR3 in DNA: TGTGCCAGCAGCGCCCTTACAGGGAACTATGGCTACACCTTC.

This clone was counted a single time. The chain links TRBV6-6 to TRBJ1-3; D is possibly TRBD1 (5 bases). CDR1 MNHNY and CDR2 SVGAGI come from the germline V gene (reference sequence). V was clipped by 2 bases and J by 2 bases, with 7 bases between them. This CDR3 region has 14 residues. Here the CDR3 DNA reads TGTGCCAGCAGTTACGGGGGGGCTGGAAACACCATATATTTT. Translating it yields CASSYGGAGNTIYF.

The rearrangement links TRBV10-3 to TRBJ2-3; maybe TRBD2 (6 bases). Between the trimmed V and J ends, which lost 0 bases and 1 base, there was a span of 11 bases. CDR1 and CDR2 from the germline V gene are ENHRY and SYGVKD. The CDR3 has 16 amino acids. The CDR3 reads CAISESYGGRTDTQYF. CDR3 sequence (DNA): TGTGCCATCAGTGAGTCGTACGGGGGTCGCACAGATACGCAGTATTTT.

This clone was picked up a small number of times. The chain has TRBV20-1 and TRBJ2-7; 8 nucleotides align to TRBD1. The CDR3 is 11 residues long. The V gene's germline CDR1 is DFQATT and CDR2 SNEGSKA (reference sequence). The CDR3 spells CSPGQANEQYF. CDR3 bases: TGCAGCCCGGGACAGGCCAACGAGCAGTACTTC.

The chain has TRBV27 and TRBJ1-5; 8 bases agree with TRBD1. The CDR3 length is 17 residues. Germline lookup yields CDR1 MNHEY and CDR2 SMNVEV (reference sequence). V lost 3 bases, J lost 4 bases, and 11 bases stayed unmatched. CDR3 region: CASSFIGLGTGNQPQHF. CDR3 DNA sequence: TGTGCCAGCAGTTTTATAGGCCTGGGGACAGGTAATCAGCCCCAGCATTTT.

The V and J genes are TRBV12-3 or TRBV12-4 and TRBJ1-2; maybe TRBD1 (6 bases). The CDR3 covers 13 residues. The V and J ends lost 5 bases and 8 bases respectively, with 15 bases between them. CDR3 in amino acids: CASSPGGRSGYTF. CDR3 coding DNA: TGTGCCAGCAGTCCCGGGGGGCGTTCCGGCTACACCTTC.

On this clone: The junction departs from germline at one end; a sequencing error may be responsible. The V call is TRBV7-7, the J call TRBJ1-4; perhaps TRBD1 as D (5 bases). Germline V CDR1 and CDR2: SSHAT, FNYEAQ (reference sequence). There are 13 residues in the CDR3. CDR3 in DNA: TGTGCTAGCAGCTTAGGGGCAGGTGAAAAACTGTTTTTT. Translation gives CASSLGAGEKLFF.

V and J are TRBV3-1 (or the pseudogene TRBV3-2) and TRBJ1-5; D not certain. CDR1 is LGHDT, CDR2 YNNKEL, per germline (reference sequence). This CDR3 is 13 amino acids long. V dropped 5 bases and J dropped 6 bases, with 11 bases sitting between them. As DNA, the CDR3 is TGTGCCAGCAGCACCGAGGGCAGTCAGCCCCAGCATTTT. Translated, it gives CASSTEGSQPQHF.

The chain has TRBV6-4 and TRBJ2-3; 11 nucleotides line up with TRBD2. The V segment lost 4 bases and the J segment 4 bases; nucleotides outside the gene matches: 4. The CDR3 covers 15 residues. Germline V gene lookup returns CDR1 MRHNA and CDR2 SNTAGT. CDR3 amino acids: CASSGSGGAADTQYF. The CDR3 nucleotides read TGTGCCAGCAGTGGTAGCGGGGGGGCGGCAGATACGCAGTATTTT.

This clone is classed as medium-sized. The chain combines TRBV6-2 or TRBV6-3 with TRBJ2-3; D is possibly TRBD2 (6 bases). Trimming left V 4 bases short and J 2 bases short, with 16 bases between. This CDR3 region has 16 residues. Germline V gene data show CDR1 as MNHEY and CDR2 as SVGEGT. The CDR3 DNA reads as TGTGCCAGCAGTTCAAGGGACGGACTAAACACAGATACGCAGTATTTT. Amino acids: CASSSRDGLNTDTQYF.

This chain links TRBV7-2 with TRBJ2-3; TRBD1 matches at 8 bases. Germline trimming cut 5 bases from V and 5 bases from J; bases unmatched to any gene: 3. CDR3 size: 13 residues. Germline CDR1 reads SGHTA; CDR2 reads FQGNSA. DNA of the CDR3: TGTGCCAGCAGCAGACAGGGGAAAGATACGCAGTATTTT. Translating it yields CASSRQGKDTQYF.

The chain has TRBV6-4 and TRBJ1-1, with D perhaps matching TRBD1 (5 bases). The CDR3 length is 13 residues. V was trimmed by 10 bases and J by 3 bases, leaving 15 bases between them. The V gene's germline CDR1 is MRHNA and CDR2 SNTAGT. The DNA of the CDR3 is TGTGCCACCCGCCAGGGTTTCGACACTGAAGCTTTCTTT. This codes for CATRQGFDTEAFF.

This clone was seen only a few times. The rearrangement links TRBV2 to TRBJ1-6, with D tentatively TRBD1 (5 bases). The V and J ends lost 6 bases and 4 bases respectively, with 16 bases between them. The CDR3 length is 16 residues. CDR1 SNHLY and CDR2 FYNNEI come from the germline V gene. CDR3 sequence: CASRNNNGGYNSPLHF. As DNA, the CDR3 is TGTGCCAGCAGGAACAATAACGGGGGATATAATTCACCCCTCCACTTT.

This clone was observed a handful of times. This chain links TRBV6-6 with TRBJ2-1; tentatively, D is TRBD2 (6 bases). Germline assignment: CDR1 MNHNY and CDR2 SVGAGI (reference sequence). The ends were cut back, 6 bases at V and 6 bases at J, with 9 bases in the middle. This CDR3 is 12 amino acids long. In nucleotides, the CDR3 is TGTGCCAGCAGATTGACTAGCAATGAGCAGTTCTTC. Encoded protein: CASRLTSNEQFF.

The chain uses TRBV2 and TRBJ2-1; tentative D call: TRBD1 (6 bases). V was shortened by 5 bases and J by 0 bases, with 8 bases between the two germline ends. Germline V CDR1 and CDR2: SNHLY, FYNNEI. This CDR3 contains 14 residues. The CDR3 reads CASSMDSSYNEQFF. CDR3 DNA: TGTGCCAGCAGTATGGACAGCTCCTACAATGAGCAGTTCTTC. The full variable domain, rest sourced from reference TRBV2 and TRBJ2-1, is EPEVTQTPSHQVTQMGQEVILRCVPISNHLYFYWYRQILGQKVEFLVSFYNNEISEKSEIFDDQFSVERPDGSNFTLKIRSTKLEDSAMYFCASSMDSSYNEQFFGPGTRLTVL.